This T cell receptor beta chain was obtained from a study of lymphopenia after photon versus proton radiotherapy. The CDR3 sequence is 16 residues long. The ends lost 2 bases at V and 6 bases at J; junction bases unmatched: 10. Germline V gene sequence: CDR1 SGDLS, CDR2 YYNGEE. Assay used: immunoSEQ multiplex PCR; TCRdb lists only in-frame clones, some missing. The sample lists about 30,000 clones; roughly 90% were seen once. This receptor was obtained from a woman aged 45-65 years with pancreatic cancer. This rearrangement joins TRBV9 to TRBJ2-1; 8 nucleotides line up with TRBD2. The material was peripheral blood, obtained from a patient treated with photon-based radiotherapy. The CDR3 here is CASSVLSTSALNEQFF. CDR3 nucleotide sequence: TGTGCCAGCAGCGTCCTCTCGACTAGCGCCCTCAATGAGCAGTTCTTC.